This TCR beta chain is from a study of blood T cell repertoires in COVID-19. Study details: Specimens from acute and convalescent COVID-19 originated in the United States, Italy and Spain. T cells, B-cell-depleted T cells, or PBMCs supplied cDNA or gDNA.

Sequencing used immunoSEQ multiplex PCR; TCRdb keeps in-frame clones, though not all of them. The table lists around 190,000 clones, under 80% of them singletons, with about an eighth in the top ten. Germline CDR1 and CDR2: MNHEY and SVGAGI. Trimming took 6 bases from V and 5 from J; bases not matched to a gene: 8. This CDR3 is built from 15 residues. This TCR derives from a woman between 45 and 65 years old with acute or convalescent COVID-19. The chain combines TRBV6-5 with TRBJ2-1; 9 nucleotides agree with TRBD1. Sequenced material: peripheral blood. CDR3 DNA sequence: TGTGCCAGCAGGAATTCGGGACAGGGTAACAATGAGCAGTTCTTC. This translates into CASRNSGQGNNEQFF.